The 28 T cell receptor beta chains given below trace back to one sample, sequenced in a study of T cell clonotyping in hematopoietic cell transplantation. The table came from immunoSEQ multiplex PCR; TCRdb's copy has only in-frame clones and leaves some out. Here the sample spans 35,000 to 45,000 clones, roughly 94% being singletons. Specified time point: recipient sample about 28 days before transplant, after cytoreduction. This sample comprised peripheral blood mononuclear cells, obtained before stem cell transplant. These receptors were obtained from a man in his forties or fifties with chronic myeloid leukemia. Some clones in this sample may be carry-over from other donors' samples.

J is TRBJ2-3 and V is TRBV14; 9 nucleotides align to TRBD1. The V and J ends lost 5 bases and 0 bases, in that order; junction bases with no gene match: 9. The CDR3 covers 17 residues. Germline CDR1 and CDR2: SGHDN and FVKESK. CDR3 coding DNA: TGTGCCAGCAGCTCCGGGACAGGGACCTATAGCACAGATACGCAGTATTTT. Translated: CASSSGTGTYSTDTQYF.

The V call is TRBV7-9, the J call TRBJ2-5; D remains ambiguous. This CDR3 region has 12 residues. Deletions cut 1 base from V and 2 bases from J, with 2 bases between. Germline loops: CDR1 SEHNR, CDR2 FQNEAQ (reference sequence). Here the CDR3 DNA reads TGTGCCAGCAGCTTAGATCAAGAGACCCAGTACTTC. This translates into CASSLDQETQYF.

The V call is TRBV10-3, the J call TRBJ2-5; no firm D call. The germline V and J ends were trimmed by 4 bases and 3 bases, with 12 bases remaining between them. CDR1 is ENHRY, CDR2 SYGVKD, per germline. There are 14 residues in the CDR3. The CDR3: CAISGRADEETQYF. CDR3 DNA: TGTGCCATCAGTGGTCGGGCCGATGAAGAGACCCAGTACTTC.

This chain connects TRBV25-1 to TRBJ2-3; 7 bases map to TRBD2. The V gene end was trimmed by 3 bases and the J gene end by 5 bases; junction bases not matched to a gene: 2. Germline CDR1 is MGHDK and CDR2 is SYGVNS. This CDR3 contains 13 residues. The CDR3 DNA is TGTGCCAGCAGTGACAGGGAGGGAGATACGCAGTATTTT. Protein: CASSDREGDTQYF.

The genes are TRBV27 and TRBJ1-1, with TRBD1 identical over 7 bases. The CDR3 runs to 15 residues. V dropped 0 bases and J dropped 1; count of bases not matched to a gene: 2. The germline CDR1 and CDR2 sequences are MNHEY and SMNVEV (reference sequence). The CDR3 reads CASSLSTGANTEAFF. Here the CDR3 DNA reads TGTGCCAGCAGTTTATCCACAGGGGCGAACACTGAAGCTTTCTTT.

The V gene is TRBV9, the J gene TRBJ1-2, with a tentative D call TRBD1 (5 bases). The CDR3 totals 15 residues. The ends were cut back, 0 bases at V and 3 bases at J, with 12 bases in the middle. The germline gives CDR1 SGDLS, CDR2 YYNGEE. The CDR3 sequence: CASSVGSREDYGYTF. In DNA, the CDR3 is TGTGCCAGCAGCGTAGGTAGCAGGGAGGACTATGGCTACACCTTC.

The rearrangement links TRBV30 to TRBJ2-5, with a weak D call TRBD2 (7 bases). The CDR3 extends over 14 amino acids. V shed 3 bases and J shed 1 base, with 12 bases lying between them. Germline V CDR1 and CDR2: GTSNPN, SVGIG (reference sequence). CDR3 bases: TGTGCCTGGAGGGCGGCGGGGGCCCAAGAGACCCAGTACTTC. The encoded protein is CAWRAAGAQETQYF.

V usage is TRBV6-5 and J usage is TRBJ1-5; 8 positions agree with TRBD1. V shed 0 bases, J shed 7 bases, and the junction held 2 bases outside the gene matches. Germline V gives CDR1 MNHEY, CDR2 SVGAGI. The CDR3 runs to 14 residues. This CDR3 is CASSYSTGDQPQHF. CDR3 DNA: TGTGCCAGCAGTTACTCGACAGGGGACCAGCCCCAGCATTTT.

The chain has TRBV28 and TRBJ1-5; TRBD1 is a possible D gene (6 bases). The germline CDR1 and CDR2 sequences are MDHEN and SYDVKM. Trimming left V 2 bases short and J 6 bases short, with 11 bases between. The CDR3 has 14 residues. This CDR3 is CASSLERGVQPQHF. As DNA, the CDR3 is TGTGCCAGCAGTTTAGAGAGGGGGGTTCAGCCCCAGCATTTT. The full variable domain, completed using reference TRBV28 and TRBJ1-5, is DVKVTQSSRYLVKRTGEKVFLECVQDMDHENMFWYRQDPGLGLRLIYFSYDVKMKEKGDIPEGYSVSREKKERFSLILESASTNQTSMYLCASSLERGVQPQHFGDGTRLSIL.

This CDR3 reads CASSGGGGQALRDEQYF. CDR3 nucleotide sequence: TGTGCCAGCAGCGGAGGAGGGGGACAGGCCCTTCGGGACGAGCAGTACTTC. V usage is TRBV9 and J usage is TRBJ2-7; 8 positions agree with TRBD1. V lost 3 bases, J lost 5 bases, and 16 bases stayed unmatched. The CDR3 loop spans 17 amino acids. Germline lookup yields CDR1 SGDLS and CDR2 YYNGEE.

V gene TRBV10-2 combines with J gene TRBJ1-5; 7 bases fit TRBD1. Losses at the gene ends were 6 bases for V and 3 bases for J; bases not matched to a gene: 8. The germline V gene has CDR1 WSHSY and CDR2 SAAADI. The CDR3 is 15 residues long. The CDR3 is CASSLRQGANQPQHF. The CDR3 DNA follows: TGCGCCAGCAGCCTCCGACAGGGCGCCAATCAGCCCCAGCATTTT.

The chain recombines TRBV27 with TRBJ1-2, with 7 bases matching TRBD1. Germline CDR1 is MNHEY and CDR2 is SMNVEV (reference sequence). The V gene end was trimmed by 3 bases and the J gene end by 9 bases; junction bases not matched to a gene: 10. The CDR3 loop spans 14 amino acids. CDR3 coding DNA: TGTGCCAGCAGTTTGGGGTCAGGGGGGAACAGCTACACCTTC. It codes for CASSLGSGGNSYTF.

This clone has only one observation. CDR3 amino acids: CASSPDRAYGELFF. CDR3 in DNA: TGTGCCAGCAGCCCCGACAGGGCGTACGGGGAGCTGTTTTTT. The chain combines TRBV11-2 with TRBJ2-2; 7 bases are a match to TRBD1. V was pared by 5 bases and J by 7 bases, with 7 bases of the junction left unmatched. Germline V CDR1 and CDR2: SGHAT, FQNNGV. This CDR3 is 14 amino acids long.

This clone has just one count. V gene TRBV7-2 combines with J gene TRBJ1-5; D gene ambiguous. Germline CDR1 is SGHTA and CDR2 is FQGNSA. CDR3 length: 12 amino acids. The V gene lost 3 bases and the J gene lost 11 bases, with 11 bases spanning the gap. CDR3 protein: CASSFPGLSQHF. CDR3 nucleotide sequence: TGTGCCAGCAGCTTCCCGGGGTTGTCCCAGCATTTT.

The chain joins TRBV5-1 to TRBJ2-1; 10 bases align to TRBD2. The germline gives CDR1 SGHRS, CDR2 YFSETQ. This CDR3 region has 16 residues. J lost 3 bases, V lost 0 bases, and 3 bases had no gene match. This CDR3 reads CASSLAVAGGYNEQFF. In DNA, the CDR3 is TGCGCCAGCAGCTTGGCGGTAGCGGGGGGCTACAATGAGCAGTTCTTC.

CDR3 in amino acids: CASSPVTTLSEQYF. The CDR3 DNA sequence: TGTGCCAGCAGCCCGGTTACAACGCTCTCCGAGCAGTACTTC. The chain is built from TRBV14 and TRBJ2-7; D not resolved. Looked up from germline, CDR1 is SGHDN and CDR2 is FVKESK. The CDR3 length is 14 residues. The V gene lost 4 bases and the J gene lost 6 bases, with 16 bases spanning the gap.

The CDR3 spells CASSSTGGMLEKLFF. As DNA, the CDR3 is TGCGCCAGCAGCTCCACAGGGGGCATGCTTGAAAAACTGTTTTTT. The chain recombines TRBV5-1 with TRBJ1-4; TRBD1 aligns across 9 bases. Germline loops: CDR1 SGHRS, CDR2 YFSETQ. CDR3 length equals 15 residues. With V trimmed by 3 bases and J by 7 bases, 7 bases remained unmatched.

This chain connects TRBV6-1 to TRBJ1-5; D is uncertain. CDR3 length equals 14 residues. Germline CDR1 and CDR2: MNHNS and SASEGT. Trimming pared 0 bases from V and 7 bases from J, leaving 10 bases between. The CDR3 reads CASSEAQDSQPQHF. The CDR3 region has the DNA TGTGCCAGCAGTGAAGCTCAGGATTCGCAGCCCCAGCATTTT.

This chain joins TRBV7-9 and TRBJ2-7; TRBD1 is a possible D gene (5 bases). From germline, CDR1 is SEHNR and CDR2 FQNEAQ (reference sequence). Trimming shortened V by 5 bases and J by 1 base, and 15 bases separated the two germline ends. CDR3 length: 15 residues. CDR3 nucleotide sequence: TGTGCCAGCAGCCCGCTGCAGGGTTTTTCCTACGAGCAGTACTTC. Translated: CASSPLQGFSYEQYF.

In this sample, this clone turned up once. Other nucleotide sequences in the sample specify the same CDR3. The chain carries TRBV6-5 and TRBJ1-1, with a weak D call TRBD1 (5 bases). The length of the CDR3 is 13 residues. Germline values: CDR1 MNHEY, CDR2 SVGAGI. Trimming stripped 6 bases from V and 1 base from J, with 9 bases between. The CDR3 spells CASSRGPNTEAFF. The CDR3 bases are TGTGCCAGCAGCCGGGGACCGAACACTGAAGCTTTCTTT.

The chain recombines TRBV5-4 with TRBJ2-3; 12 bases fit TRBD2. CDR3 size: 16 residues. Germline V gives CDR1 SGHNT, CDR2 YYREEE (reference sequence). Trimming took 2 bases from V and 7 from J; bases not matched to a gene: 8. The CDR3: CASSFTSGGPSNTQYF. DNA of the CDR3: TGTGCCAGCAGCTTCACTAGCGGGGGGCCCTCGAATACGCAGTATTTT.

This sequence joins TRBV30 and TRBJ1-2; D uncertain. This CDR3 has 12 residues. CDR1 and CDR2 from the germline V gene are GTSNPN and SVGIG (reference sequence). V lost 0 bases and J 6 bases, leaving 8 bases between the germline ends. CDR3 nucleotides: TGTGCCTGGAGTGTACATAGGGATGGCTACACCTTC. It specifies CAWSVHRDGYTF.

Here the CDR3 reads CASSQAQGSGQPQHF. CDR3 DNA: TGCGCCAGCAGCCAAGCACAGGGAAGCGGACAGCCCCAGCATTTT. This chain links TRBV4-1 with TRBJ1-5; D might be TRBD1 (6 bases). CDR1 is MGHRA, CDR2 YSYEKL, per germline. The CDR3 length is 15 residues. Deletions cut 1 base from V and 7 bases from J, with 14 bases between.

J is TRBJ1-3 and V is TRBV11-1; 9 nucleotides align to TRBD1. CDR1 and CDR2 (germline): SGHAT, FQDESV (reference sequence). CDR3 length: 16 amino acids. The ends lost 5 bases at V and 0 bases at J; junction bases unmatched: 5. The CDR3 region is CASSKPGQGSGNTIYF. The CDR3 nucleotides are TGTGCCAGCAGCAAACCGGGACAGGGCTCTGGAAACACCATATATTTT.

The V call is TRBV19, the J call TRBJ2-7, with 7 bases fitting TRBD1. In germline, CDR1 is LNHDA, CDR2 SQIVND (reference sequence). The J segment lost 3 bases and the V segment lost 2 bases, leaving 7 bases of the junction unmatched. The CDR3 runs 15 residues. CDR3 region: CASSIRDRGLYEQYF. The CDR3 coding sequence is TGTGCCAGTAGTATACGGGACAGAGGCCTCTACGAGCAGTACTTC.

CDR3 protein: CASSLSFIGLLYSNQPQHF. CDR3 DNA: TGTGCCAGCAGTTTATCGTTTATTGGGCTCCTTTATAGCAATCAGCCCCAGCATTTT. The rearrangement links TRBV27 to TRBJ1-5; D is ambiguous. The V end lost 0 bases, the J end lost 0 bases, and 18 bases lay between the germline ends. This CDR3 has 19 amino acids. Germline values: CDR1 MNHEY, CDR2 SMNVEV (reference sequence).

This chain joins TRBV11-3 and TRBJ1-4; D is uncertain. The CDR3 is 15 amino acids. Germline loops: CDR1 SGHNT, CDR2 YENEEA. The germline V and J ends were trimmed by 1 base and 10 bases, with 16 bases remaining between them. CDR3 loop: CASSLVRAGLGKLFF. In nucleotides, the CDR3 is TGTGCCAGCAGCTTAGTTCGGGCAGGCCTTGGAAAACTGTTTTTT.

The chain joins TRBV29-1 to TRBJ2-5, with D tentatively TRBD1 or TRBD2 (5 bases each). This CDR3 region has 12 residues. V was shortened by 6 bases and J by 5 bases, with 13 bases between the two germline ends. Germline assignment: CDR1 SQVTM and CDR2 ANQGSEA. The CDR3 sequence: CSVLRGGETQYF. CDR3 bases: TGCAGCGTCCTACGGGGCGGTGAGACCCAGTACTTC.